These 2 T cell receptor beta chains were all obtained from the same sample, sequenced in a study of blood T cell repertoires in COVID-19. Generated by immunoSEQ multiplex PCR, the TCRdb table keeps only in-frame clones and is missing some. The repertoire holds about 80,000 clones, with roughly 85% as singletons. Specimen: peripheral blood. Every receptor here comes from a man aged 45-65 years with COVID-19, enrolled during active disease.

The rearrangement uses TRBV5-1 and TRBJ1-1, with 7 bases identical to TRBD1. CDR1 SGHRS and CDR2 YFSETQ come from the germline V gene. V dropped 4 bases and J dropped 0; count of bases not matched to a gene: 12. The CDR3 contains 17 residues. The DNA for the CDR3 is TGCGCCAGCAGCCCGGGAGGGGGCCTCCCGGTGAACACTGAAGCTTTCTTT. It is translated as CASSPGGGLPVNTEAFF. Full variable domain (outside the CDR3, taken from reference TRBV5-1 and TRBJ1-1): KAGVTQTPRYLIKTRGQQVTLSCSPISGHRSVSWYQQTPGQGLQFLFEYFSETQRNKGNFPGRFSGRQFSNSRSEMNVSTLELGDSALYLCASSPGGGLPVNTEAFFGQGTRLTVV.

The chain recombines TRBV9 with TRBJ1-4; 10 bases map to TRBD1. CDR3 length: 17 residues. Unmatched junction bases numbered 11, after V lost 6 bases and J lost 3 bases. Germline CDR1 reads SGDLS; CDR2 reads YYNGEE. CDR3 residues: CASTRGDRGRSNEKLFF. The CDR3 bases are TGTGCCAGCACTCGAGGGGACAGGGGTAGGTCTAATGAAAAACTGTTTTTT.